The clone carrying this T cell receptor beta chain has a handful of counts. Its specificity is not known. The sample carries other DNA sequences with the same CDR3. The sample belongs to a study of shared clonotypes between healthy human individuals. Study results and caveats: Approximately 5% of naive CD4 clonotypes were shared across four donors. The generation probabilities recorded for non-shared clonotypes fell below those of clonotypes shared by all four donors.

Measured with immunoSEQ multiplex PCR; TCRdb has only the in-frame clones, and not every one. Of roughly 1,800,000 clones listed, roughly 95% are singletons. CD45RO-negative CD8 cells positively selected for CCR7 made up the naive population, which excluded terminally differentiated effector memory CD45RA+ cells. The TCR comes from a man between 18 and 35 years old in good health. The sample taken for sequencing was naive CD8+ T cells sorted from blood.

The CDR3 region is CASSYSADTEAFF. The CDR3 DNA follows: TGTGCCAGCAGTTACTCGGCAGACACTGAAGCTTTCTTT. The V call is TRBV6-5, the J call TRBJ1-1; D uncertain. Trimming pared 0 bases from V and 3 bases from J, leaving 5 bases between. CDR3 size: 13 residues. CDR1 is MNHEY and CDR2 is SVGAGI in the germline V gene.